What follows are 17 T cell receptor beta chains derived from one specimen sequenced in a study of T cell clonotyping in hematopoietic cell transplantation (dated by TCRdb to the early 2020s). Receptor libraries were prepared by the immunoSEQ multiplex PCR assay. TCRdb retrieved this table from immuneACCESS and kept in-frame rearrangements only. Not all clones are present; in checked studies, unresolved V genes account for under half, and no reason is known for the remainder. For this sample the table gives 25,000 to 30,000 clones, of which 82% were detected only once. The ten largest clones capture approximately 1.8% of the sample. The label giving this sample's time point can be read as: recipient sample about 28 days before transplant, after cytoreduction. The source material was peripheral blood mononuclear cells, sampled before stem cell transplant. The receptors shown here come from a man aged 40-49 years with acute myeloid leukemia. Some clones in this sample may be carry-over from other donors' samples.

The chain uses TRBV2 and TRBJ2-7; weak D call: TRBD1 (6 bases). Germline V gives CDR1 SNHLY, CDR2 FYNNEI. This CDR3 region has 12 residues. V lost 5 bases, J lost 4 bases, and 9 bases lay in between. CDR3 nucleotides: TGTGCCAGCAGTAATAGGGGGTACGAGCAGTACTTC. Encoded protein: CASSNRGYEQYF.

The CDR3 protein is CASSPLGTPTEAFF. The CDR3 bases are TGTGCCAGCAGTCCCCTCGGTACCCCAACTGAAGCTTTCTTT. V is TRBV25-1 and J is TRBJ1-1; D gene uncertain. Germline V CDR1 and CDR2: MGHDK, SYGVNS. This CDR3 spans 14 amino acids. The germline V and J ends were trimmed by 5 bases and 5 bases, with 15 bases remaining between them.

This chain uses TRBV6-1 with TRBJ1-2; tentatively, D is TRBD1 (5 bases). The CDR3 contains 14 residues. From germline, CDR1 is MNHNS and CDR2 SASEGT. Trimming took 10 bases from V and 2 from J, leaving 17 bases between them. In nucleotides, the CDR3 is TGTGCCACCCAGTCAGGGACCGGCAACTATGGCTACACCTTC. This gives the protein CATQSGTGNYGYTF.

The chain links TRBV5-4 to TRBJ2-3, with no clear D. The CDR3 spans 14 residues. The germline V and J ends were trimmed by 4 bases and 3 bases, with 12 bases remaining between them. CDR1 is SGHNT and CDR2 is YYREEE in the germline V gene (reference sequence). Written as DNA, the CDR3 is TGTGCCAGCAGCGTTGGAACCGCTACAGATACGCAGTATTTT. It encodes CASSVGTATDTQYF.

The chain uses TRBV19 and TRBJ1-1; D unresolved. The CDR3 is made up of 13 amino acids. Trimming removed 2 bases at V and 2 bases at J, with 6 bases between. CDR1 and CDR2 from the germline V gene are LNHDA and SQIVND (reference sequence). CDR3 sequence: CASSITLNTEAFF. For the CDR3, the DNA is TGTGCCAGTAGTATAACTTTAAACACTGAAGCTTTCTTT.

V usage is TRBV11-3 and J usage is TRBJ2-2, with D unclear. The CDR3 length is 15 residues. The V and J ends lost 7 bases and 1 base respectively, with 13 bases between them. The V gene's germline CDR1 is SGHNT and CDR2 YENEEA. DNA for the CDR3: TGTGCCAGCACCCCCTCTCGGATGAACACCGGGGAGCTGTTTTTT. Amino acids: CASTPSRMNTGELFF. The whole variable domain, filled in from reference TRBV11-3 and TRBJ2-2, reads EAGVVQSPRYKIIEKKQPVAFWCNPISGHNTLYWYLQNLGQGPELLIRYENEEAVDDSQLPKDRFSAERLKGVDSTLKIQPAELGDSAVYLCASTPSRMNTGELFFGEGSRLTVL.

The count of this clone is one. The chain joins TRBV30 to TRBJ1-1; TRBD1 aligns across 7 bases. Trimming cost V 5 bases and J 2 bases; bases outside gene matches: 2. Germline V gene sequence: CDR1 GTSNPN, CDR2 SVGIG (reference sequence). This CDR3 contains 12 residues. The CDR3 DNA follows: TGTGCCTGGGGGACAGCTAACACTGAAGCTTTCTTT. This encodes CAWGTANTEAFF.

The chain combines TRBV19 with TRBJ2-2; a weak D match, TRBD2 (6 bases). V dropped 7 bases and J dropped 5 bases, with 14 bases sitting between them. Per the germline V gene, CDR1 is LNHDA and CDR2 is SQIVND (reference sequence). This CDR3 spans 14 amino acids. CDR3 bases: TGTGCCAGTATTGGGAGGACGGGGACCGGGGAGCTGTTTTTT. Translating gives CASIGRTGTGELFF.

The chain links TRBV19 to TRBJ1-1; a possible D gene is TRBD1 (5 bases). The germline V gene has CDR1 LNHDA and CDR2 SQIVND (reference sequence). CDR3 size: 18 residues. Trimming took off 5 bases at V and 5 bases at J, with 27 bases between the two ends. CDR3 in amino acids: CASSALFKRGGSGTEAFF. CDR3 DNA sequence: TGTGCCAGTAGTGCCCTGTTTAAGAGGGGTGGGTCGGGGACTGAAGCTTTCTTT.

This chain links TRBV11-3 with TRBJ1-1; no firm D call. CDR1 is SGHNT and CDR2 is YENEEA in the germline V gene. V lost 4 bases to trimming and J lost 4 bases, with 19 bases between them. The CDR3 sequence is 16 residues long. CDR3 region: CASSSLLGRRGTEAFF. CDR3 DNA sequence: TGTGCCAGCAGCTCCTTATTGGGGAGGAGAGGCACTGAAGCTTTCTTT.

V usage is TRBV21-1 and J usage is TRBJ2-7. TRBV21-1 is termed a pseudogene. The length of the CDR3 is 18 residues. The DNA for the CDR3 is TGTGCCAGCAGCAAGGACGGAGGACGCCGGGGCAGGTCCTACGAGCAGTACTTC. It codes for CASSKDGGRRGRSYEQYF.

This chain uses TRBV11-2 with TRBJ2-2, with TRBD1 as a possible D gene (6 bases). The CDR3 loop spans 13 amino acids. The germline CDR1 and CDR2 sequences are SGHAT and FQNNGV. The V end was cut by 3 bases, the J end by 5 bases, with 7 bases between. DNA for the CDR3: TGTGCCAGCAGCTTGGACAGAACCGGGGAGCTGTTTTTT. Protein: CASSLDRTGELFF.

The chain joins TRBV5-5 to TRBJ1-2; D remains ambiguous. V was clipped by 2 bases and J by 2 bases, with 13 bases between them. CDR3 size: 15 residues. Germline CDR1 is SGHKS and CDR2 is YYEKEE (reference sequence). CDR3 protein: CASSFEASWNYGYTF. In DNA, the CDR3 is TGTGCCAGCAGCTTCGAGGCATCATGGAACTATGGCTACACCTTC.

The rearrangement uses TRBV5-6 and TRBJ1-6; D is uncertain. CDR3 length: 14 residues. The V and J ends lost 4 bases and 7 bases respectively, with 12 bases between them. Germline CDR1 SGHDT, CDR2 YYEEEE. The CDR3 is CASSPLGRNSPLHF. The CDR3 DNA reads TGTGCCAGCAGCCCCCTTGGACGGAATTCACCCCTCCACTTT.

In its sample, this clone was seen a few times. V and J are TRBV19 and TRBJ1-5; D gene ambiguous. The CDR3 runs 13 residues. V lost 5 bases and J lost 4, with 9 bases in between. Germline CDR1 reads LNHDA; CDR2 reads SQIVND (reference sequence). The CDR3 sequence is CASSPGRNQPQHF. The CDR3 region has the DNA TGTGCCAGTAGTCCCGGTCGTAATCAGCCCCAGCATTTT.

J is TRBJ2-2 and V is TRBV30; 8 nucleotides match TRBD1. CDR3 length equals 16 residues. Trimming at V came to 0 bases and at J to 6 bases, leaving 9 bases not matched to a gene. Per germline, CDR1 GTSNPN and CDR2 SVGIG (reference sequence). The CDR3 nucleotides read TGTGCCTGGAGTGTACGACAGGGGAATCTTGCCGGGGAGCTGTTTTTT. It is translated as CAWSVRQGNLAGELFF.

The rearrangement links TRBV4-2 to TRBJ1-3; weak D call: TRBD1 (5 bases). Germline V gene sequence: CDR1 LGHNA, CDR2 YNFKEQ. The CDR3 loop spans 15 amino acids. V lost 1 base and J 1 base, leaving 8 bases between the germline ends. This CDR3 is CASSQVGGSGNTIYF. The CDR3 DNA reads as TGTGCCAGCAGCCAAGTTGGGGGTTCTGGAAACACCATATATTTT.